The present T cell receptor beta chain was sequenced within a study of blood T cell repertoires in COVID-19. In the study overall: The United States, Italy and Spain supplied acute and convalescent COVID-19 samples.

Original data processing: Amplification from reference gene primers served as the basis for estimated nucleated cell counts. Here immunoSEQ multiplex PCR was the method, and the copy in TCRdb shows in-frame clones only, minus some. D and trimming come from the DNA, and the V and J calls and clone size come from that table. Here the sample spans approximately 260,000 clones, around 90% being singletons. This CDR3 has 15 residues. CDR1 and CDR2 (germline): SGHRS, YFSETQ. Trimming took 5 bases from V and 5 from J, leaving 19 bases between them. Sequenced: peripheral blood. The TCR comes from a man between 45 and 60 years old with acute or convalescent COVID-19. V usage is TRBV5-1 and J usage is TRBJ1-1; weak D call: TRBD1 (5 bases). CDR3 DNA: TGCGCCAGCAGTCGACCGGCGCAGGGTGTGACTGAAGCTTTCTTT. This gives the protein CASSRPAQGVTEAFF.